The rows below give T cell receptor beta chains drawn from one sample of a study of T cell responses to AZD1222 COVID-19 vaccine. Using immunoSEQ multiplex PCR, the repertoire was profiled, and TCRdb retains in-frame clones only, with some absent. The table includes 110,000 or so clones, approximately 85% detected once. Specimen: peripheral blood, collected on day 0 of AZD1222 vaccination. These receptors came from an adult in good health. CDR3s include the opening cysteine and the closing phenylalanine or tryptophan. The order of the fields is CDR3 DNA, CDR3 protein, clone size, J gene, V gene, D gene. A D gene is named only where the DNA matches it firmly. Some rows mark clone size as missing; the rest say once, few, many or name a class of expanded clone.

CDR3nt: TGTGCCAGCAGTCCAGGGCTCGGCTACACCTTC
CDR3aa: CASSPGLGYTF
abundance: .
j_gene: TRBJ1-2
v_gene: TRBV6-5
d_gene: .

CDR3nt: TGTGCCTGGAGCCGGGACAGCTCCTACGAGCAGTACTTC
CDR3aa: CAWSRDSSYEQYF
abundance: .
j_gene: TRBJ2-7
v_gene: TRBV30
d_gene: TRBD1

CDR3nt: TGTGCCAGCAGCCGCCCTGGGGTAGGGCTTTATGAAGCTTTCTTT
CDR3aa: CASSRPGVGLYEAFF
abundance: .
j_gene: TRBJ1-1
v_gene: TRBV7-2
d_gene: .

CDR3nt: TGTGCCTCCCGATGGGGTACAGATCAGCCCCAGCATTTT
CDR3aa: CASRWGTDQPQHF
abundance: .
j_gene: TRBJ1-5
v_gene: TRBV30
d_gene: .

CDR3nt: TGTGCCAGCATTTCTAAGGGAGGGGGCTACAATGAGCAGTTCTTC
CDR3aa: CASISKGGGYNEQFF
abundance: .
j_gene: TRBJ2-1
v_gene: TRBV6-5
d_gene: .

CDR3nt: TGTGCCAGCAGCTTAGCCCAGGGGGGACAGAAATGGGGTGGCTACACCTTC
CDR3aa: CASSLAQGGQKWGGYTF
abundance: .
j_gene: TRBJ1-2
v_gene: TRBV11-2
d_gene: TRBD1

CDR3nt: TGTGCCACTTTTTGGGCAGCTTCGACTAACTATGGCTACACCTTC
CDR3aa: CATFWAASTNYGYTF
abundance: .
j_gene: TRBJ1-2
v_gene: TRBV19
d_gene: .

CDR3nt: TGTGCCAGCTCGGACAGAATAACATATAGCAATCAGCCCCAGCATTTT
CDR3aa: CASSDRITYSNQPQHF
abundance: .
j_gene: TRBJ1-5
v_gene: TRBV5-8
d_gene: .

CDR3nt: TGTGCCAGCGAAGGGGCCCGATCCTCTGGAAACACCATATATTTT
CDR3aa: CASEGARSSGNTIYF
abundance: .
j_gene: TRBJ1-3
v_gene: TRBV7-9
d_gene: .

CDR3nt: TGTACCAGCAGCCAAGGCCGGGGTGCAGGGGGGGACGATGAAAAACTGTTTTTT
CDR3aa: CTSSQGRGAGGDDEKLFF
abundance: .
j_gene: TRBJ1-4
v_gene: TRBV3-1/TRBV3-2
d_gene: TRBD1

CDR3nt: TGTGCCACCAGCCGGGGGCGGGATAATTCACCCCTCCACTTT
CDR3aa: CATSRGRDNSPLHF
abundance: .
j_gene: TRBJ1-6
v_gene: TRBV24-1
d_gene: .

CDR3nt: TGTGCCATCAGCCCGAATTTAGGCGTGGACAATGAGCAGTTCTTC
CDR3aa: CAISPNLGVDNEQFF
abundance: .
j_gene: TRBJ2-1
v_gene: TRBV10-3
d_gene: .

CDR3nt: TGCGCCAGCAGTCTAGGGAGCAGCTCCTACAATGAGCAGTTCTTC
CDR3aa: CASSLGSSSYNEQFF
abundance: .
j_gene: TRBJ2-1
v_gene: TRBV5-1
d_gene: .

CDR3nt: TGTGCCACCAGTAGATCTAGCGGGGGGGTTGGTGAGCAGTTCTTC
CDR3aa: CATSRSSGGVGEQFF
abundance: .
j_gene: TRBJ2-1
v_gene: TRBV24-1
d_gene: TRBD2

CDR3nt: TGTGCCAGCAGCGAGGGACAGGGGGCTAGTAATGAGCAGTTCTTC
CDR3aa: CASSEGQGASNEQFF
abundance: .
j_gene: TRBJ2-1
v_gene: TRBV6-4
d_gene: TRBD1

CDR3nt: TGTGCCAGCAGCTTAGTATCCGGAAACAATGAGCAGTTCTTC
CDR3aa: CASSLVSGNNEQFF
abundance: once
j_gene: TRBJ2-1
v_gene: TRBV7-2
d_gene: .

CDR3nt: TGTGCCAGCAGTGCTAAGTACGAGCAGTACTTC
CDR3aa: CASSAKYEQYF
abundance: .
j_gene: TRBJ2-7
v_gene: TRBV6-4
d_gene: .

CDR3nt: TGTGCCAGCAGTCCAACTAGCGGGAGTCTCTACGAGCAGTACTTC
CDR3aa: CASSPTSGSLYEQYF
abundance: .
j_gene: TRBJ2-7
v_gene: TRBV9
d_gene: TRBD2

CDR3nt: TGTGCCTGGAGTGAGGGCAGTTTTGGCTACACCTTC
CDR3aa: CAWSEGSFGYTF
abundance: .
j_gene: TRBJ1-2
v_gene: TRBV30
d_gene: .

CDR3nt: TGTGCCAGCAGCTTAGAGGGGGGGCCTAGCACAGATACGCAGTATTTT
CDR3aa: CASSLEGGPSTDTQYF
abundance: .
j_gene: TRBJ2-3
v_gene: TRBV7-6
d_gene: .

CDR3nt: TGTGCCAGCAGTCAGGGACTTTCCACAGATACGCAGTATTTT
CDR3aa: CASSQGLSTDTQYF
abundance: .
j_gene: TRBJ2-3
v_gene: TRBV6-4
d_gene: .

CDR3nt: TGTGCCAGCAGTCCCGCGGAGGGCTATGGCTACACCTTC
CDR3aa: CASSPAEGYGYTF
abundance: .
j_gene: TRBJ1-2
v_gene: TRBV27
d_gene: .

CDR3nt: TGTGCCAGCAGTTTGATGACGGCAGGGGACTATGGCTACACCTTC
CDR3aa: CASSLMTAGDYGYTF
abundance: .
j_gene: TRBJ1-2
v_gene: TRBV28
d_gene: .

CDR3nt: TGTGCCACCAGTAAGCCGGGAGGGACAGATACGCAGTATTTT
CDR3aa: CATSKPGGTDTQYF
abundance: .
j_gene: TRBJ2-3
v_gene: TRBV24-1
d_gene: TRBD2

CDR3nt: TGTGCCAGCAGCTTAACAGGGGCGGGCACCGGGGAGCTGTTTTTT
CDR3aa: CASSLTGAGTGELFF
abundance: .
j_gene: TRBJ2-2
v_gene: TRBV7-9
d_gene: TRBD1

CDR3nt: TGCGCCAGCAGCTCAGGGACAGCCAACACTGAAGCTTTCTTT
CDR3aa: CASSSGTANTEAFF
abundance: .
j_gene: TRBJ1-1
v_gene: TRBV5-1
d_gene: TRBD1

CDR3nt: TGTGCCAGTAGTCCGTGGACAGAGCCAGATACGCAGTATTTT
CDR3aa: CASSPWTEPDTQYF
abundance: .
j_gene: TRBJ2-3
v_gene: TRBV19
d_gene: .